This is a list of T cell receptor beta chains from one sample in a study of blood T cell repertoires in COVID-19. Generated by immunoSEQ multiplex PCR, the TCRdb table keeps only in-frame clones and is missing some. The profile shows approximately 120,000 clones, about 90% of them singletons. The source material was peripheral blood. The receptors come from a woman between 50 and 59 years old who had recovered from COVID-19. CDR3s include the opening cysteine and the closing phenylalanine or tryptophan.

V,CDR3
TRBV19,CASSPWGAGAGNEQFF
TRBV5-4,CASSFRSMNTEAFF
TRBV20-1,CSARDNRHLFF
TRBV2,CASSMDSTDTQYF
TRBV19,CASSITGTGATDTQYF
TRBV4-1,CASSRLAGTGGADTQYF
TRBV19,CASAPGRRFTEAFF
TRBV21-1,CASSKGQFKLFF
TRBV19,CASSIYRGLGTGQGYTF
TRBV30,CAWNRQAPSGYTF
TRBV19,CASSPGGSNQPQHF
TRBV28,CASSSTGGTEAFF
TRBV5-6,CASSLPPGTGESVGYTF
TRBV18,CASSPQRDRGHGNTIYF
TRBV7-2,CASSQGAHGSPLHF
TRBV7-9,CASSFRGTGGMLEAFF
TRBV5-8,CASSTGLAPGYSYEQYF
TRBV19,CASSPRVSDGYTF
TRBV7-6,CASSLGLTKSTDTQYF
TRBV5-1,CASSGRTSGGSETQYF
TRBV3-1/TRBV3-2,CASSPNRDGYTF
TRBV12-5,CASGLGLGRGFDYGYTF
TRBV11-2,CASSPRPSRDTQYF
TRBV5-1,CASSLAASSYNEQFF
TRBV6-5,CASSYTQQGPYEQYF
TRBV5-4,CASSLDRGRASYTF
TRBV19,CASSIDEEGTRNTGELFF
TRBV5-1,CASSLVVGAGNSPLHF
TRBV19,CASSRDRDLTEAFF
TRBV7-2,CASSLVGRVWDRGNEQYF
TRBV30,CAWSVLQGAFSYEQYF
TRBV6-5,CASSYGSSDSYNEQFF
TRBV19,CASSIAGGEKLFF
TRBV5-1,CASSPGADYEQYF
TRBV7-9,CASSLLARGTAFF
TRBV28,CASSFPHGQGATEQYF
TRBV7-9,CASSFRTGANYGYTF
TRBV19,CASRLAGAPQETQYF
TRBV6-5,CASSYTGGLNSPLHF
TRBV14,CASSQGGLAGGSSGELFF
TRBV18,CASSPGGGAFISTEAFF
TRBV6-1,CASSEETGVGNTEAFF
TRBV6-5,CASRYTGNYGYTF
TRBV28,CASSYRGFNDNEQFF
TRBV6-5,CASRPGLGLGEKLFF
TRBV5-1,CASSLVGQGNEQYF
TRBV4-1,CASSQEQVLYGYTF
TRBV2,CASSDRGYGYTF
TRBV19,CASSIELAYEQYF
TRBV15,CATSERSGGSTDTQYF